This T cell receptor beta chain was sequenced for a study of cytomegalovirus exposure and HLA in healthy donors. Regarding the study as a whole: Specificity for CMV antigens was confirmed in vitro for a few of the CMV-associated chains. Looking again later, the authors saw that most CMV-associated TCR beta chains seemed HLA-restricted.

Comments on this clone: Its antigen is currently unknown.

Trimming took 3 bases from V and 11 from J; bases not matched to a gene: 6. This CDR3 is 13 amino acids long. Looked up from germline, CDR1 is MNHNS and CDR2 is SASEGT. PCR involved 60 Vbeta and 13 Jbeta primers. Generated by immunoSEQ multiplex PCR, the TCRdb table keeps only in-frame clones and is missing some. Altogether 100,000 to 150,000 clones are present, about 73% being singletons, with the ten largest covering approximately 5.4%. The TCR was taken from a woman aged 50 to 60 in good health and CMV-seropositive. The gene calls are TRBV6-1 and TRBJ1-3; TRBD1 matches at 8 bases. Sequencing was performed on PBMCs. CDR3 in DNA: TGTGCCAGCAGTGAGGACAGGGTTGACGCCATATATTTT. This translates into CASSEDRVDAIYF.